Shown below are 13 T cell receptor beta chains from a single sample sequenced in a study of sequential checkpoint blockade in melanoma. Assay used: immunoSEQ multiplex PCR; TCRdb lists only in-frame clones, some missing. The sample holds about 810 clones, around 25% seen once. The treatment: randomized to nivolumab then ipilimumab (arm A) or the reverse (arm B). The material sequenced was tumor tissue (inferred from file names), taken from a patient given nivolumab and ipilimumab in sequence. The receptors shown here come from a human donor with melanoma.

The chain has TRBV28 and TRBJ2-2; D not resolved. Trimming left V 6 bases short and J 1 base short, with 9 bases between. Germline loops: CDR1 MDHEN, CDR2 SYDVKM. The CDR3 length is 14 residues. CDR3 in amino acids: CASSPWGNTGELFF. The CDR3 DNA reads TGTGCCAGCAGCCCCTGGGGGAACACCGGGGAGCTGTTTTTT.

This clone was counted between two and nine times. V gene TRBV28 combines with J gene TRBJ1-3, with D unclear. Trimming left V 2 bases short and J 0 bases short, with 8 bases between. Germline V gene lookup returns CDR1 MDHEN and CDR2 SYDVKM. The CDR3 loop spans 15 amino acids. The CDR3 protein is CASSLGSVSGNTIYF. The CDR3, as DNA: TGTGCCAGCAGTTTAGGATCTGTCTCTGGAAACACCATATATTTT.

Within the sample, this clone is large. This chain links TRBV11-3 with TRBJ2-7, with 8 bases lining up with TRBD1. The CDR3 totals 14 residues. Per germline, CDR1 SGHNT and CDR2 YENEEA. Trimming removed 5 bases from V and 4 bases from J; junction bases left unmatched: 7. The CDR3 loop reads CASSPTGELYEQYF. CDR3 DNA sequence: TGTGCCAGCAGCCCGACAGGGGAGCTATACGAGCAGTACTTC.

This clone is judged large (0.1 to 1%). Because the CDR3's place on the DNA is in doubt, the DNA is left out and the CDR3 is given as listed by TCRdb. The chain has TRBV1 and TRBJ2-1; whether TRBD1, the table's D call, matches the DNA was not checked. TRBV1 is termed a pseudogene. The CDR3 spans 16 amino acids, including both terminal residues. The CDR3 spells CASSPWGQGAYNEQFF.

The chain recombines TRBV19 with TRBJ2-7; TRBD1 might be the D (6 bases). Germline V gene sequence: CDR1 LNHDA, CDR2 SQIVND (reference sequence). V lost 5 bases, J lost 2 bases, and 13 bases lay in between. The CDR3 runs 14 residues. The CDR3 sequence is CASSSTGQTYEQYF. CDR3 DNA sequence: TGTGCCAGTAGTTCGACAGGCCAAACCTACGAGCAGTACTTC.

The V gene is TRBV14, the J gene TRBJ1-1; 9 positions match TRBD1. CDR1 SGHDN and CDR2 FVKESK come from the germline V gene. The CDR3 spans 13 residues. V lost 1 base to trimming and J lost 7 bases; unmatched junction nucleotides: 1. CDR3 nucleotide sequence: TGTGCCAGCAGCCAAGGACAGGGGGTTGAAGCTTTCTTT. This sequence encodes CASSQGQGVEAFF.

The chain joins TRBV11-3 to TRBJ2-3; the match to TRBD2 covers 8 bases. The length of the CDR3 is 14 residues. Germline assignment: CDR1 SGHNT and CDR2 YENEEA. The V and J ends lost 6 bases and 6 bases, in that order; junction bases with no gene match: 8. The CDR3 sequence is CASRARLATDTQYF. The CDR3 DNA is TGTGCCAGCAGGGCGAGACTAGCGACCGATACGCAGTATTTT.

The CDR3 is CASSRDSNTGELFF. The CDR3 nucleotides read TGTGCCAGCAGCCGGGACAGCAACACCGGGGAGCTGTTTTTT. The rearrangement links TRBV11-3 to TRBJ2-2; 7 bases are a match to TRBD1. CDR3 size: 14 residues. Looked up from germline, CDR1 is SGHNT and CDR2 is YENEEA. V shed 5 bases, J shed 2 bases, and the junction held 2 bases outside the gene matches.

This clone was observed a few times. This chain links TRBV6-8 with TRBJ2-1; 9 bases are shared with TRBD2. The germline gives CDR1 MNHGY, CDR2 SAAAGT. V gave up 6 bases and J gave up 7 bases; unmatched junction bases: 16. This CDR3 region has 17 residues. CDR3 nucleotides: TGTGCCAGCAGATCCCTCGGCGGTAGCGGGAGAGGGAATGAGCAGTTCTTC. Its translation: CASRSLGGSGRGNEQFF.

This chain joins TRBV10-2 and TRBJ1-1; D might be TRBD1 (6 bases). CDR3 length: 16 residues. Germline V gene lookup returns CDR1 WSHSY and CDR2 SAAADI. V was shortened by 3 bases and J by 2 bases, with 16 bases between the two germline ends. The CDR3 is CASSEWGALLNTEAFF. The CDR3 coding sequence is TGCGCCAGCAGTGAATGGGGGGCCCTACTCAACACTGAAGCTTTCTTT.

This clone was seen more than once but under ten times. The CDR3 loop is CASSPVQGYNSPLHF. In DNA, the CDR3 is TGTGCCAGCTCACCAGTCCAGGGCTATAATTCACCCCTCCACTTT. This rearrangement joins TRBV18 to TRBJ1-6, with a tentative D call TRBD1 (5 bases). Trimming stripped 2 bases from V and 3 bases from J, with 8 bases between. From germline, CDR1 is KGHSH and CDR2 LQKENI. The CDR3 length is 15 residues. Complete variable domain (other parts from reference TRBV18 and TRBJ1-6): NAGVMQNPRHLVRRRGQEARLRCSPMKGHSHVYWYRQLPEEGLKFMVYLQKENIIDESGMPKERFSAEFPKEGPSILRIQQVVRGDSAAYFCASSPVQGYNSPLHFGNGTRLTVT.

The table lists this clone with a few counts. The gene calls are TRBV11-3 and TRBJ2-4, with D possibly TRBD2 on 7 matching bases. Germline V gene sequence: CDR1 SGHNT, CDR2 YENEEA. The V end was cut by 3 bases, the J end by 4 bases, with 19 bases between. The CDR3 sequence is 17 residues long. This CDR3 is CASSLDGGGGPKNIQYF. The CDR3 region has the DNA TGTGCCAGCAGCTTGGATGGGGGCGGGGGCCCGAAAAACATTCAGTACTTC.

In this sample, this clone turned up a few times. The V call is TRBV18, the J call TRBJ1-2; 10 nucleotides agree with TRBD1. The junction had 15 bases not matched to a gene; V was cut back by 3 bases and J by 2 bases. Germline CDR1 reads KGHSH; CDR2 reads LQKENI. CDR3 length: 19 residues. In DNA form, the CDR3 reads TGTGCCAGCTCACCTCTCAATCATCGGACAGGGGGGTTGAACTATGGCTACACCTTC. This translates into CASSPLNHRTGGLNYGYTF. The full variable domain, its missing parts supplied by reference TRBV18 and TRBJ1-2, is NAGVMQNPRHLVRRRGQEARLRCSPMKGHSHVYWYRQLPEEGLKFMVYLQKENIIDESGMPKERFSAEFPKEGPSILRIQQVVRGDSAAYFCASSPLNHRTGGLNYGYTFGSGTRLTVV.